The 22 T cell receptor beta chains below all came from one sample that was sequenced in a study of shared clonotypes between healthy human individuals. Profiled with immunoSEQ multiplex PCR; TCRdb holds only in-frame clones, not every one. Of about 2 million clones listed, just under 95% are singletons. Naivety among CD8 cells was defined by CD45RO negativity and positive CCR7 selection, thereby excluding terminally differentiated effector memory CD45RA+ cells. The sequenced sample was naive CD8+ T cells sorted from blood. These receptors were collected from a man aged 18 to 30 in good health.

The J gene is TRBJ1-4, the V gene TRBV7-6, with no clear D. CDR3 size: 14 residues. Deletions cut 3 bases from V and 3 bases from J, with 8 bases between. From germline, CDR1 is SGHVS and CDR2 FNYEAQ. The CDR3 sequence: CASSFAVSNEKLFF. The CDR3 DNA reads as TGTGCCAGCAGCTTCGCGGTGTCTAATGAAAAACTGTTTTTT.

The rearrangement links TRBV19 to TRBJ2-5; possibly TRBD2 for D (6 bases). This CDR3 comprises 14 residues. CDR1 is LNHDA, CDR2 SQIVND, per germline (reference sequence). The germline V and J ends were trimmed by 3 bases and 3 bases, with 11 bases remaining between them. The CDR3, as DNA: TGTGCCAGTAGTATTCTATGGGGGGAAGAGACCCAGTACTTC. Protein: CASSILWGEETQYF. The whole variable domain, remainder taken from reference TRBV19 and TRBJ2-5, is DGGITQSPKYLFRKEGQNVTLSCEQNLNHDAMYWYRQDPGQGLRLIYYSQIVNDFQKGDIAEGYSVSREKKESFPLTVTSAQKNPTAFYLCASSILWGEETQYFGPGTRLLVL.

J is TRBJ1-1 and V is TRBV5-6; no clear D. Germline V gives CDR1 SGHDT, CDR2 YYEEEE. The germline V and J ends were trimmed by 2 bases and 0 bases, with 11 bases remaining between them. This CDR3 region has 15 residues. The CDR3 region is CASSFSWGLNTEAFF. As DNA, the CDR3 is TGTGCCAGCAGCTTTTCGTGGGGTCTGAACACTGAAGCTTTCTTT.

The chain joins TRBV2 to TRBJ1-1; a possible D gene is TRBD1 (5 bases). Trimming left V 10 bases short and J 6 bases short, with 15 bases between. Germline V gene sequence: CDR1 SNHLY, CDR2 FYNNEI. This CDR3 comprises 12 residues. The CDR3 bases are TGTGCCAAGACCGGGGGGTTCGCTGAAGCTTTCTTT. Translation: CAKTGGFAEAFF.

The rearrangement links TRBV18 to TRBJ2-7; TRBD1 aligns across 9 bases. Germline V gene sequence: CDR1 KGHSH, CDR2 LQKENI. The CDR3 extends over 15 amino acids. The V segment lost 2 bases and the J segment 2 bases; nucleotides outside the gene matches: 4. The CDR3 reads CASSPGQGIAYEQYF. As DNA, the CDR3 is TGTGCCAGCTCACCAGGACAGGGGATTGCCTACGAGCAGTACTTC.

This clone was seen once. J is TRBJ1-5 and V is TRBV13, with D perhaps matching TRBD1 (5 bases). The length of the CDR3 is 14 residues. The V gene's germline CDR1 is PRHDT and CDR2 FYEKMQ (reference sequence). V lost 0 bases and J lost 7, with 10 bases in between. In DNA, the CDR3 is TGTGCCAGCAGCTTAGGGGACATTAACCAGCCCCAGCATTTT. Translating it yields CASSLGDINQPQHF. The entire variable domain, with the rest obtained from reference TRBV13 and TRBJ1-5, is as follows: AAGVIQSPRHLIKEKRETATLKCYPIPRHDTVYWYQQGPGQDPQFLISFYEKMQSDKGSIPDRFSAQQFSDYHSELNMSSLELGDSALYFCASSLGDINQPQHFGDGTRLSIL.

The rearrangement joins TRBV13 to TRBJ1-2, with TRBD1 as a possible D gene (5 bases). The CDR3 is 16 residues long. The V gene's germline CDR1 is PRHDT and CDR2 FYEKMQ (reference sequence). Trimming took 5 bases from V and 4 from J, leaving 20 bases between them. CDR3 sequence reads: CASSTPGTDPFYGYTF. The CDR3, as DNA: TGTGCCAGCAGCACACCCGGGACCGATCCCTTCTATGGCTACACCTTC.

This chain joins TRBV4-1 and TRBJ2-1; 7 bases are shared with TRBD2. Germline V gene data show CDR1 as MGHRA and CDR2 as YSYEKL. CDR3 length equals 16 residues. V was clipped by 0 bases and J by 8 bases; unmatched bases: 10. As DNA, the CDR3 is TGCGCCAGCAGCCAAGATCGGCGGGAGATTGTCTATGAGCAGTTCTTC. Translation gives CASSQDRREIVYEQFF.

J is TRBJ1-4 and V is TRBV7-9; 7 positions match TRBD1. This CDR3 contains 17 residues. The junction had 14 bases not matched to a gene; V was cut back by 10 bases and J by 0 bases. CDR1 SEHNR and CDR2 FQNEAQ come from the germline V gene (reference sequence). CDR3 nucleotides: TGTGCCACCCAAGGGACAGAGCCACTAACAACTAATGAAAAACTGTTTTTT. It specifies CATQGTEPLTTNEKLFF.

Worth noting for this clone: Other DNA sequences within the sample encode an identical CDR3. This chain joins TRBV27 and TRBJ1-2; D is ambiguous. This CDR3 region has 13 residues. Germline V lookup: CDR1 MNHEY, CDR2 SMNVEV (reference sequence). Between the trimmed V and J ends, which lost 2 bases and 0 bases, there was a span of 4 bases. CDR3 bases: TGTGCCAGCAGTTTAGCAGCTAACTATGGCTACACCTTC. Residues: CASSLAANYGYTF.

The chain recombines TRBV9 with TRBJ2-2; TRBD2 agrees at 8 bases. The V gene's germline CDR1 is SGDLS and CDR2 YYNGEE. This CDR3 is 16 amino acids long. After removal of 3 bases from V and 3 bases from J, the junction contained 7 bases not matched to a gene. CDR3 sequence: CASSAISGADTGELFF. The CDR3 region has the DNA TGTGCCAGCAGCGCTATTAGCGGGGCCGACACCGGGGAGCTGTTTTTT.

The chain has TRBV27 and TRBJ1-4; 12 nucleotides match TRBD1. With 4 bases clipped from V and 8 bases from J, the junction kept 5 bases outside the gene matches. This CDR3 has 15 residues. CDR1 MNHEY and CDR2 SMNVEV come from the germline V gene (reference sequence). CDR3 in DNA: TGTGCCAGCAGTTCGGGACAGGGGGCGGGGGAAAAACTGTTTTTT. This gives the protein CASSSGQGAGEKLFF.

The chain employs TRBV30 and TRBJ2-1, with a tentative D call TRBD2 (6 bases). The CDR3 length is 14 residues. V was shortened by 4 bases and J by 4 bases, with 14 bases between the two germline ends. Germline CDR1 reads GTSNPN; CDR2 reads SVGIG (reference sequence). CDR3 region: CAWNSGSPYNEQFF. CDR3 bases: TGTGCCTGGAACTCCGGGAGTCCATACAATGAGCAGTTCTTC.

In this sample, this clone turned up once. The gene calls are TRBV27 and TRBJ2-7; 7 positions match TRBD2. This CDR3 comprises 16 residues. V was pared by 7 bases and J by 2 bases, with 14 bases of the junction left unmatched. Germline values: CDR1 MNHEY, CDR2 SMNVEV (reference sequence). The CDR3 is CASTPGAGERTYEQYF. Written as DNA, the CDR3 is TGTGCCAGCACCCCGGGTGCGGGAGAGAGGACCTACGAGCAGTACTTC.

This chain joins TRBV6-6 and TRBJ1-2; D gene ambiguous. Germline V gene lookup returns CDR1 MNHNY and CDR2 SVGAGI (reference sequence). V was shortened by 5 bases and J by 2 bases, with 15 bases between the two germline ends. CDR3 size: 15 residues. Here the CDR3 DNA reads TGTGCCAGCAGTGTACCTGAAGGGCAGAACTATGGCTACACCTTC. Translated, it gives CASSVPEGQNYGYTF.

The V and J genes are TRBV6-5 and TRBJ1-1; 11 positions match TRBD1. CDR3 length: 13 residues. V was pared by 7 bases and J by 4 bases, with 2 bases of the junction left unmatched. Germline V CDR1 and CDR2: MNHEY, SVGAGI. The CDR3 protein is CASTGTGGTEAFF. In DNA, the CDR3 is TGTGCCAGCACAGGGACAGGGGGCACTGAAGCTTTCTTT.

The V and J genes are TRBV7-9 and TRBJ2-7; D is possibly TRBD2 (6 bases). Germline values: CDR1 SEHNR, CDR2 FQNEAQ (reference sequence). The V and J ends lost 3 bases and 3 bases respectively, with 18 bases between them. This CDR3 contains 16 residues. CDR3 nucleotides: TGTGCCAGCAGCTTGCCCACCGGGACTCTAAACTACGAGCAGTACTTC. Translated: CASSLPTGTLNYEQYF.

The J gene is TRBJ2-1, the V gene TRBV30; maybe TRBD2 (6 bases). The CDR3 length is 14 residues. Deletions cut 2 bases from V and 6 bases from J, with 14 bases between. Germline values: CDR1 GTSNPN, CDR2 SVGIG (reference sequence). The CDR3 loop reads CAWSSTQGLNEQFF. The CDR3 DNA sequence: TGTGCCTGGAGTTCCACTCAGGGACTCAATGAGCAGTTCTTC.

The chain recombines TRBV7-6 with TRBJ2-7; TRBD1 matches 8 bases. CDR1 is SGHVS, CDR2 FNYEAQ, per germline. V trimming: 5 bases; J trimming: 6 bases; junction bases outside the gene matches: 12. This CDR3 is 15 amino acids long. CDR3 amino acids: CASSLTTGDQAEQYF. For the CDR3, the DNA is TGTGCCAGCAGCCTCACGACAGGGGATCAGGCCGAGCAGTACTTC. Filled out from reference TRBV7-6 and TRBJ2-7, the complete variable domain reads GAGVSQSPRYKVTKRGQDVALRCDPISGHVSLYWYRQALGQGPEFLTYFNYEAQQDKSGLPNDRFSAERPEGSISTLTIQRTEQRDSAMYRCASSLTTGDQAEQYFGPGTRLTVT.

This chain joins TRBV30 and TRBJ2-3, with D unresolved. Trimming cost V 5 bases and J 6 bases, with 15 bases left between them. Germline CDR1 GTSNPN, CDR2 SVGIG (reference sequence). The CDR3 length is 13 residues. CDR3 in amino acids: CAWVAWARDTQYF. CDR3 sequence (DNA): TGTGCCTGGGTCGCGTGGGCTAGGGATACGCAGTATTTT. Looking up the rest from reference TRBV30 and TRBJ2-3 gives the full variable domain: SQTIHQWPATLVQPVGSPLSLECTVEGTSNPNLYWYRQAAGRGLQLLFYSVGIGQISSEVPQNLSASRPQDRQFILSSKKLLLSDSGFYLCAWVAWARDTQYFGPGTRLTVL.

In the case of this clone: Different DNA sequences within this sample yield the same CDR3. The chain employs TRBV5-6 and TRBJ2-3; D is ambiguous. The CDR3 loop spans 13 amino acids. Trimming stripped 0 bases from V and 6 bases from J, with 8 bases between. Germline V lookup: CDR1 SGHDT, CDR2 YYEEEE. CDR3 sequence: CASSLDRADTQYF. CDR3 nucleotides: TGTGCCAGCAGCTTGGACCGGGCGGATACGCAGTATTTT.

The chain recombines TRBV30 with TRBJ2-7; D is possibly TRBD2 (6 bases). This CDR3 has 15 residues. Per germline, CDR1 GTSNPN and CDR2 SVGIG (reference sequence). The germline V and J ends were trimmed by 1 base and 1 base, with 14 bases remaining between them. Here the CDR3 reads CAWSEEGSASYEQYF. The CDR3 DNA reads TGTGCCTGGAGTGAGGAGGGCAGCGCGTCCTACGAGCAGTACTTC.